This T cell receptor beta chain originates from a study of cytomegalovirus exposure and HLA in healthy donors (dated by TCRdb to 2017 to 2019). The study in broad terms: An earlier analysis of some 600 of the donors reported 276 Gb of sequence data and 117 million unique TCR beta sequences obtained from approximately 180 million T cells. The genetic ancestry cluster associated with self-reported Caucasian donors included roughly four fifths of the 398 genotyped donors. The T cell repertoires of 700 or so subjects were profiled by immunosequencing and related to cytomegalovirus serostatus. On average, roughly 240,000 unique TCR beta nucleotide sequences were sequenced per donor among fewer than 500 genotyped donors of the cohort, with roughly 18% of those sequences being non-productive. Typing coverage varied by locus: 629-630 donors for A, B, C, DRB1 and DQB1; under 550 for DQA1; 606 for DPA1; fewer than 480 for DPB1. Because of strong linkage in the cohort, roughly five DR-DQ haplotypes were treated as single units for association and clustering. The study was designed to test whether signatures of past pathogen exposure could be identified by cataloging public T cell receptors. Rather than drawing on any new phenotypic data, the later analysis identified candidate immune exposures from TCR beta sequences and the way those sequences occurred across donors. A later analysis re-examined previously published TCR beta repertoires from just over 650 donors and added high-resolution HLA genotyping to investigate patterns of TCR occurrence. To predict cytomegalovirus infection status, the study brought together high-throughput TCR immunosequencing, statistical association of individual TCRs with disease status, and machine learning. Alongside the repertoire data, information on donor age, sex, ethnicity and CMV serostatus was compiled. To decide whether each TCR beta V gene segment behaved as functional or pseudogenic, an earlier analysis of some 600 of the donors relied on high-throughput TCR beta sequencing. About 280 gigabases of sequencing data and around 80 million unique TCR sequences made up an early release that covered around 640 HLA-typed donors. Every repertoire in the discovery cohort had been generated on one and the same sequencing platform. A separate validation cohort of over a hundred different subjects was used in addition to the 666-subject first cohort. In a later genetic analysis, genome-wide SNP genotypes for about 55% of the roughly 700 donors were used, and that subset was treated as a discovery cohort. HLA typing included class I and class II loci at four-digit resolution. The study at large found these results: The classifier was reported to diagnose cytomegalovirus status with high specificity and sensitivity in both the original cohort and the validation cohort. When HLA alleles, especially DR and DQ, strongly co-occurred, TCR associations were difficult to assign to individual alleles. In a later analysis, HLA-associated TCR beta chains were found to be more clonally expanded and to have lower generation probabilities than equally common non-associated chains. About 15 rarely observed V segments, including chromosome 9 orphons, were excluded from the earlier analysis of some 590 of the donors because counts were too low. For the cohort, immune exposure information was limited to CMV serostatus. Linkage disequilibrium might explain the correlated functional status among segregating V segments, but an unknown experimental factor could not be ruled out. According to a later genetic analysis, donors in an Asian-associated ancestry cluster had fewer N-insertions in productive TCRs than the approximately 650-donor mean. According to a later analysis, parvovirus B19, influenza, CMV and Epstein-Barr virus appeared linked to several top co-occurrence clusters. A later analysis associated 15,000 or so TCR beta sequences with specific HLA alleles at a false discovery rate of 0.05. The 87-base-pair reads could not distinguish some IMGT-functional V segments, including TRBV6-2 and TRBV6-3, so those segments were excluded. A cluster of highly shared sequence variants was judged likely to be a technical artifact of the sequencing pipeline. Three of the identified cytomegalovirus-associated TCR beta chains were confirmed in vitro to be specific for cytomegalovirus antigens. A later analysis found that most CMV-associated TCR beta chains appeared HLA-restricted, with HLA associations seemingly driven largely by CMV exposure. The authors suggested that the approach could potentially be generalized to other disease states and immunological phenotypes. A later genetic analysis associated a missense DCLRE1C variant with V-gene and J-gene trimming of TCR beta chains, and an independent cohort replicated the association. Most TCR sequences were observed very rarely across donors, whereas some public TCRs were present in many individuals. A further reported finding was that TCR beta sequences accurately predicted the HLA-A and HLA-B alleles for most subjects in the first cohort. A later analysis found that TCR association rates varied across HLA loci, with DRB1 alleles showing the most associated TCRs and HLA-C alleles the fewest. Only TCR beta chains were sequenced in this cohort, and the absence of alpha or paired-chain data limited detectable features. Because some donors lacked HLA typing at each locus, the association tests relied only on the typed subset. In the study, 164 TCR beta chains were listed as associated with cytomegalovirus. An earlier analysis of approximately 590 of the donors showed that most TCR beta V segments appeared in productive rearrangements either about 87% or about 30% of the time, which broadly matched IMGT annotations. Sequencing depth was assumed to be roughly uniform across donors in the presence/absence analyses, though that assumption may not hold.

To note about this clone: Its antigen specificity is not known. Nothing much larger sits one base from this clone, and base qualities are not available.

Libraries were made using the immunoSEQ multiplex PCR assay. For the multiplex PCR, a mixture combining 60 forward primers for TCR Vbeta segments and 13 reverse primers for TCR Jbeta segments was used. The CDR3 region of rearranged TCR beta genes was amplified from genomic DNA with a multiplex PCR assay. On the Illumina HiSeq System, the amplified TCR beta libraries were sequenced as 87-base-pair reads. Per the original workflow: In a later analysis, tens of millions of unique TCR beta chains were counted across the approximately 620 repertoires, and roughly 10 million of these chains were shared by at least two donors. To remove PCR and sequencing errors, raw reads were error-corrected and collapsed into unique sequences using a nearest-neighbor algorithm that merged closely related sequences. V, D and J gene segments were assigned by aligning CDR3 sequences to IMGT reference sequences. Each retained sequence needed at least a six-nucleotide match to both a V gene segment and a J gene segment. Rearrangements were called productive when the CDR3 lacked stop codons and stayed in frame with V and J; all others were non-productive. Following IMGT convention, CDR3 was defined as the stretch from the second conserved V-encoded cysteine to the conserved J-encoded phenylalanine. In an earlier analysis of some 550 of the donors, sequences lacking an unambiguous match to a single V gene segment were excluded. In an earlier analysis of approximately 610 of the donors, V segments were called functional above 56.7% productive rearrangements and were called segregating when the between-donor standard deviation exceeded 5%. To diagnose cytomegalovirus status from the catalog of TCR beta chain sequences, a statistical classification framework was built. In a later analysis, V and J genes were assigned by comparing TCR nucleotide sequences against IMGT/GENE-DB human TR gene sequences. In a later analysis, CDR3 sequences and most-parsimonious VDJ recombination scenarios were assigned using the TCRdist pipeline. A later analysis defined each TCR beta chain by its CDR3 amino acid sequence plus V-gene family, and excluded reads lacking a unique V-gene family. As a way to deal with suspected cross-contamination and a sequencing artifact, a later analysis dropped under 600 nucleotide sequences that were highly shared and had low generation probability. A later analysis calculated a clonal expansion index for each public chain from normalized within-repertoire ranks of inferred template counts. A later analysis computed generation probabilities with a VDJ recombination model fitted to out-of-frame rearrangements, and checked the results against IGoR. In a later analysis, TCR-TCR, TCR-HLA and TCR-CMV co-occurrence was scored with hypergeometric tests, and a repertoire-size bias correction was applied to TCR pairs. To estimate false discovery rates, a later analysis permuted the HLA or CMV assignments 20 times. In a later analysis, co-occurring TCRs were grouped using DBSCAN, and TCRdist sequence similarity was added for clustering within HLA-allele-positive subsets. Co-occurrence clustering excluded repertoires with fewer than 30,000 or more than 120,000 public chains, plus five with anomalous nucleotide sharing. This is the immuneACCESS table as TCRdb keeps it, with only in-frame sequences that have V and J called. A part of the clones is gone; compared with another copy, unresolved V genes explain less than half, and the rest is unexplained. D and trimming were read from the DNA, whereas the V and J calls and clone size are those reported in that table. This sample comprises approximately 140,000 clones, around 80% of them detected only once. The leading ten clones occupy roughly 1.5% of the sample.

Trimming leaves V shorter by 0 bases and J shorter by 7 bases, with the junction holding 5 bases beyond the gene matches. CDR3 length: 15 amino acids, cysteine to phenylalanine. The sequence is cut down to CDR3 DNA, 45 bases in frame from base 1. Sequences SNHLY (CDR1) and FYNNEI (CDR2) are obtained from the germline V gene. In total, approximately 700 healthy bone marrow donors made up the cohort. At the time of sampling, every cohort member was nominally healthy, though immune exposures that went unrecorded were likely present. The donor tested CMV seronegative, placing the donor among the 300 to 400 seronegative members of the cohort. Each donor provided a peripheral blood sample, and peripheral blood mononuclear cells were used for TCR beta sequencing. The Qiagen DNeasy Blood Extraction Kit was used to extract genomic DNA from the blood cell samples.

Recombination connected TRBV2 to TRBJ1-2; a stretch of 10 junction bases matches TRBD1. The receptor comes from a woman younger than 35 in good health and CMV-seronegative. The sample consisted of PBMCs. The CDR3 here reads CASSEAETGGVGYTF. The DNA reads TGTGCCAGCAGTGAAGCTGAGACAGGGGGCGTTGGCTACACCTTC.